This T cell receptor (beta chain) was captured by sequencing in a study of T-cell memory formation after mild COVID-19. MiXCR, run by TCRdb on the 5' RACE reads, gives a single entry per CDR3 protein. This table has about 560,000 distinct CDR3 sequences, around 15% appearing once. Whole-study results and caveats: Memory cells collected pre-infection included some clones that later responded, suggesting cross-reactive memory joined.

As regards this clonotype: The antigen remains undetermined.

CDR3 length: 15 residues. Germline CDR1 and CDR2: SQVTM and ANQGSEA. With 2 bases clipped from V and 2 bases from J, the junction kept 9 bases outside the gene matches. The V and J genes are TRBV29-1 and TRBJ2-7; TRBD1 matches 7 bases. The sequence was obtained from an adult woman who had mild COVID-19 (a few samples of this study predate the infection). Cell type and time point are not known. The sequencing input was PBMCs or a T cell subset sorted from them (not recorded which). For the CDR3, the DNA is TGCAGCGTTGAAACCTCCGGGACAGCCGCCTACGAGCAGTACTTC. Amino acid sequence: CSVETSGTAAYEQYF.